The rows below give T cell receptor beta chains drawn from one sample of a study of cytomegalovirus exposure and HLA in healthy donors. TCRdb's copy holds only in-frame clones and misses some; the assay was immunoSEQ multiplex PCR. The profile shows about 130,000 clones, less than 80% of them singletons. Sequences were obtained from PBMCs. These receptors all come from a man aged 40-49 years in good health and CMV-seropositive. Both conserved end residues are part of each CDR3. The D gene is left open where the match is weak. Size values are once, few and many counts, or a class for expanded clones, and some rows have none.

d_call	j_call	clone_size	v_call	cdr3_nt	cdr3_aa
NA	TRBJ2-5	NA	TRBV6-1	TGTGCCAGCAGTGTACTAGCTGAGACCCAGTACTTC	CASSVLAETQYF
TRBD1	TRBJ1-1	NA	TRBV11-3	TGTGCCAGCAGCTTAGGTAGGGGGCGCGGTGAAGCTTTCTTT	CASSLGRGRGEAFF
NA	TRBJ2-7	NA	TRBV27	TGTGCCAGCAGTTTAGGTACTCTAGCGAGGGAAGAGCAGTACTTC	CASSLGTLAREEQYF
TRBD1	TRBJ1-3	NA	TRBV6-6	TGTGCCAGCAGTTATACAGGGGCTGGAAACACCATATATTTT	CASSYTGAGNTIYF
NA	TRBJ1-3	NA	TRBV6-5	TGTGCCCGCAGTTGGGCCATTTCTGGAAACACCATATATTTT	CARSWAISGNTIYF
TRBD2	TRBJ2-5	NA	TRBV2	TGTGCCAGCAGCCCGGGAGGGGTCGAGACCCAGTACTTC	CASSPGGVETQYF
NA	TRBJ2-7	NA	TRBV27	TGTGCCAGCAGTTTCAACTACGAGCAGTACTTC	CASSFNYEQYF
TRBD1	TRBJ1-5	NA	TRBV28	TGTGCCAGCGAAACCCCCTACCGGGACAGGCGGGATCAGCCCCAGCATTTT	CASETPYRDRRDQPQHF
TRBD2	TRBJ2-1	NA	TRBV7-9	TGTGCCAGCACCAAACTAGCGGGAGGGAAAACGGGTGAGCAGTTCTTC	CASTKLAGGKTGEQFF
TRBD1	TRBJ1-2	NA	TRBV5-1	TGCGCCAGCAGCCGAGGGACAGGTTCTAACTATGGCTACACCTTC	CASSRGTGSNYGYTF
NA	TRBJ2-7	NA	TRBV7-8	TGTGCCAGCAGCCCCAATTACACAGGGATCCACGAGCAGTACTTC	CASSPNYTGIHEQYF
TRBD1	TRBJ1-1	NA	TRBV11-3	TGTGCCAGCAGCTTACAGGGGGCCACTGAAGCTTTCTTT	CASSLQGATEAFF
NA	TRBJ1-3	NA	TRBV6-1	TGTGCCAGCAGTGGGACTCTCGTTGGAAACACCATATATTTT	CASSGTLVGNTIYF
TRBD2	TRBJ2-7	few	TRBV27	TGTGCCAGCAGAACACTCCCGAGGGCTAGCGGGGCCTACGAGCAGTACTTC	CASRTLPRASGAYEQYF
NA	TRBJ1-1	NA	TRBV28	TGTGCCAGCAGGAGGGTCACTGAAGCTTTCTTT	CASRRVTEAFF
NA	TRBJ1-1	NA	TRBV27	TGTGCCAGCAGTTTCCTCCCGAGGACTGAAGCTTTCTTT	CASSFLPRTEAFF
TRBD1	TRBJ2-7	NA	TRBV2	TGTGCCAGCAGTAGGGACAGGGACTACGAGCAGTACTTC	CASSRDRDYEQYF
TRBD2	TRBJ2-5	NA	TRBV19	TGTGCCAGTAGTATAACGGCAGGGGGAGCGGGGGGGCAAGAGACCCAGTACTTC	CASSITAGGAGGQETQYF
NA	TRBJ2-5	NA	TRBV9	TGTGCCAGCACGCCCGGGTGGATGTTGGGGGGTGAGACCCAGTACTTC	CASTPGWMLGGETQYF
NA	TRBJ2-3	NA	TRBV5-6	TGTGCCAGCAGCTTGGATCCCATGGGGCGGGATACGCAGTATTTT	CASSLDPMGRDTQYF
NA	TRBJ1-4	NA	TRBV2	TGTGCCAGCAGAGCGATCAGGGCTTCTAATGAAAAACTGTTTTTT	CASRAIRASNEKLFF
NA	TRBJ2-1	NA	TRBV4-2	TGTGCCAGCAGCCAGCAAGTCGGTGGTGAGCAGTTCTTC	CASSQQVGGEQFF
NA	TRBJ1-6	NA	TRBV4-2	TGTGCCAGCAGCCAAGGCCCGCAGGCGCTCTATAATTCACCCCTCCACTTT	CASSQGPQALYNSPLHF
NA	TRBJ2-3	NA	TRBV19	TGTGCCAGTAGTGCCCTGGGCAGGGAGGCCTCAAATACGCAGTATTTT	CASSALGREASNTQYF
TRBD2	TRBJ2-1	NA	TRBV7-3	TGTGCCAGCAGCGAACTAGCGGGAGAATACAATGAGCAGTTCTTC	CASSELAGEYNEQFF
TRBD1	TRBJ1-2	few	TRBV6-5	TGTGCCAGCAGCCGACAGGGGAAGTCAACCCCTGGCTACACCTTC	CASSRQGKSTPGYTF
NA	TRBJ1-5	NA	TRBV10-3	TGTGCCATCAGTGAGAGGCCGGAGGGCAATCAGCCCCAGCATTTT	CAISERPEGNQPQHF
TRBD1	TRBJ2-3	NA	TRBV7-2	TGTGCCAGCAGCCAAGACAGGGGACTAGATACGCAGTATTTT	CASSQDRGLDTQYF
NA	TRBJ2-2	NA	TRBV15	TGTGCCACCAGCAGAGATACTTTGAGGCTCACCGGGGAGCTGTTTTTT	CATSRDTLRLTGELFF
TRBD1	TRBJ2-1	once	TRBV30	TGTGCCTGGAGTATAGGACAGGGAATCCTCAATGAGCAGTTCTTC	CAWSIGQGILNEQFF
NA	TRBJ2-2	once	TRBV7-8	TGTGCCAGCAGCCGGTGGACAGCCGCGAACACCGGGGAGCTGTTTTTT	CASSRWTAANTGELFF
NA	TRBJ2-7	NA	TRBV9	TGTGCCAGCAGCGTAGATTCCGGGAGCGCCTACGAGCAGTACTTC	CASSVDSGSAYEQYF
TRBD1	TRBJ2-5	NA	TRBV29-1	TGCAGCGTCGGGGGGACAGGGGGCGGAGAGACCCAGTACTTC	CSVGGTGGGETQYF
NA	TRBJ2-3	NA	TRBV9	TGTGCCAGCAGCGTAGCTCCCAGCGGTGGCACAGATACGCAGTATTTT	CASSVAPSGGTDTQYF
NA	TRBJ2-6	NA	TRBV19	TGTGCCAGTAGTATAGACAGCTCTGGGGCCAACGTCCTGACTTTC	CASSIDSSGANVLTF
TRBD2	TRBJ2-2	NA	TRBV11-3	TGTGCCAGCAGCCCAAGGCAGAATAGCGGGGACACCGGGGAGCTGTTTTTT	CASSPRQNSGDTGELFF
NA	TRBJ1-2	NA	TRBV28	TGTGCCAGCAGTTTACAAAAAAACTATGGCTACACCTTC	CASSLQKNYGYTF
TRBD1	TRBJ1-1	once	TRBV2	TGTGCCAGCAGGTCGAGGACAGGGGAGAACACTGAAGCTTTCTTT	CASRSRTGENTEAFF
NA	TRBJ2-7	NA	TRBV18	TGTGCCAGCTCACCAAACAGGGATAACGAGCAGTACTTC	CASSPNRDNEQYF
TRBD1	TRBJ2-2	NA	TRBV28	TGTGCCAGCAGTTTATGGGACAGGGGGAGTCTAGGTAACACCGGGGAGCTGTTTTTT	CASSLWDRGSLGNTGELFF
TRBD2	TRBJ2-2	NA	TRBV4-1	TGCGCCAGCAGCCAAGAACGGACTAGTGACACCGGGGAGCTGTTTTTT	CASSQERTSDTGELFF
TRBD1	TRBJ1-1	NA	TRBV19	TGTGCCAGTAGTAGCTGGCAGGGGGGCACTGAAGCTTTCTTT	CASSSWQGGTEAFF
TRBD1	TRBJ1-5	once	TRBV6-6	TGTGCCAGCAGGATACAGGGGCAAGGCAATCAGCCCCAGCATTTT	CASRIQGQGNQPQHF
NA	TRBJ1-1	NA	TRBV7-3	TGTGCCAGCAGCTATGACGGGTACACTGAAGCTTTCTTT	CASSYDGYTEAFF
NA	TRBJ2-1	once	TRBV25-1	TGTGCCAGCAGACCTGACGTGGCTAGTAAACACAATGAGCAGTTCTTC	CASRPDVASKHNEQFF
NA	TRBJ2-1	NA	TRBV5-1	TGCGCCAGCACCCCGAGGGGGGGGATCTCCTACAATGAGCAGTTCTTC	CASTPRGGISYNEQFF
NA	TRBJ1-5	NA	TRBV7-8	TGTGCCAGCAGCTTTTCAATTGTAACGGGGGGAAATCAGCCCCAGCATTTT	CASSFSIVTGGNQPQHF
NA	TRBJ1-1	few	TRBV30	TGTGGCGGGGGGAACACTGAAGCTTTCTTT	CGGGNTEAFF
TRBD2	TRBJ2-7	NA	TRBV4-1	TGCGCCAGCAGCCCCGGGACTAGCGTCATCTACGAGCAGTACTTC	CASSPGTSVIYEQYF